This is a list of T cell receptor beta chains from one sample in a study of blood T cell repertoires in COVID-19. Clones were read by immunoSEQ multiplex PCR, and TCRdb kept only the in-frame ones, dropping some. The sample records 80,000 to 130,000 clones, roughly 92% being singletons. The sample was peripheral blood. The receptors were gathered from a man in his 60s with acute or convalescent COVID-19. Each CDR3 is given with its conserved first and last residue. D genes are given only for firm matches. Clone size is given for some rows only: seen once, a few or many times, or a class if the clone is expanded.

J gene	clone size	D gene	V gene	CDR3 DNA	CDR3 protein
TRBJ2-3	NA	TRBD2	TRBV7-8	TGTGCCAGCAGCTTCTCTAGCGGGAGCACAGATACGCAGTATTTT	CASSFSSGSTDTQYF
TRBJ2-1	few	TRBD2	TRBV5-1	TGCGCCAGCAGCGTCGGACTAGCGGGAATTTCAAGCTCCTACAATGAGCAGTTCTTC	CASSVGLAGISSSYNEQFF
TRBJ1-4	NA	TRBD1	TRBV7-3	TGTGCCAGCAGCGCCCAGGGGGGACAGGGAGAAAAACTGTTTTTT	CASSAQGGQGEKLFF
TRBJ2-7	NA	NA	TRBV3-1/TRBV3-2	TGTGCCAGCAGCCAAGATAGGACTCTAGAGCAGTACTTC	CASSQDRTLEQYF
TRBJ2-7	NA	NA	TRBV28	TGTGCCAGCAGTTTTGCGGCGATACAAGGATACGAGCAGTACTTC	CASSFAAIQGYEQYF
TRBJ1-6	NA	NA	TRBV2	TGTGCCAGCAGTGAGTCTTGGGGCAGTAATTCACCCCTCCACTTT	CASSESWGSNSPLHF
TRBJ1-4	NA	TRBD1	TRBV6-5	TGTGCCAGCAGTTACGGGGACAGGGGGCCTAATGAAAAACTGTTTTTT	CASSYGDRGPNEKLFF
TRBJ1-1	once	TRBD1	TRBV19	TGTGCCAGTAGTATCAGACAGGGGGCATCGAACACTGAAGCTTTCTTT	CASSIRQGASNTEAFF
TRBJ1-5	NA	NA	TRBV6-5	TGTGCCAGCATCCCAACGGGGGGATATCAGCCCCAGCATTTT	CASIPTGGYQPQHF
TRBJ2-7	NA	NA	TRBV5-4	TGTGCCAGCAGCTTGGGCGGGTCTAGCTCCTACGAGCAGTACTTC	CASSLGGSSSYEQYF